These T cell receptor beta chains were read from a single sample in a study of T cell responses to AZD1222 COVID-19 vaccine. The data were produced by immunoSEQ multiplex PCR, yet TCRdb's version contains in-frame clones alone and is incomplete. This table holds over 95,000 clones, just over 90% found once. The sample here was peripheral blood, taken on day 0 of AZD1222 vaccination. Source of these receptors: an adult in good health. The CDR3 runs from the conserved cysteine through the conserved F or W.

V gene,CDR3 protein
TRBV11-3,CASSSITTNEKLFF
TRBV9,CASSVMGAGANVLTF
TRBV6-2/TRBV6-3,CASTPGPLPNSPLHF
TRBV5-4,CASSGTSTDTQYF
TRBV6-5,CASNVQGANEQFF
TRBV24-1,CATGGGVPPKHNEQFF
TRBV6-5,CASSPSGGPGGYTF
TRBV6-5,CASSSPPPPWLSFF
TRBV23-1,CASSQPYWMTGSWGNEKLFF
TRBV5-3,CARSRTRGSYEQYF
TRBV7-4,CASSRPLGTGNSGANVLTF
TRBV27,CASSLSVAYEQYF
TRBV7-9,CASSLAEGFGYTF
TRBV6-2/TRBV6-3,CASSKDRAVGQPQHF
TRBV4-3,CASSLDRVNYGYTF
TRBV5-6,CASRDQGAWSPLHF
TRBV6-2/TRBV6-3,CASSSQLWAREVELFF
TRBV5-5,CASSLTDRNYQPQHF
TRBV15,CATSNENGGRAFF
TRBV5-1,CASSLALGQGNYEQYF
TRBV5-1,CASSALKPNTGELFF
TRBV28,CASSPLGTEAFF
TRBV4-3,CASSQEVGGANSPLHF
TRBV27,CASRPTASNRDSSTDTQYF
TRBV28,CASTWNSYEQYF
TRBV3-1/TRBV3-2,CASSQVAGNTIYF
TRBV29-1,CSAPGDTGELFF
TRBV5-6,CASSLGQAYQPQHF
TRBV19,CASSMWDRDSGANVLTF
TRBV4-2,CASTTGTPGNTIYF
TRBV5-1,CASSLWQKTYNEQFF
TRBV5-6,CASSKGRNQPQHF
TRBV28,CASTRGGSSGYTF
TRBV11-1,CASSPRRAGTQETQYF
TRBV5-8,CASSLRTGAGNYGYTF
TRBV9,CASSVGPGENSPLHF